The rows below give T cell receptor beta chains drawn from one sample of a study of cytomegalovirus exposure and HLA in healthy donors. Libraries were prepared by immunoSEQ multiplex PCR; TCRdb keeps only in-frame clonotypes and omits some of them. This sample has some 160,000 clones; roughly three quarters occur once, and the top ten carry 7%. The sequenced material came from PBMCs. The receptors were sampled from a woman in her 40s in good health and CMV-seropositive. Both conserved end residues are part of each CDR3. The D gene is left open where the match is weak. A row's size may be missing; if present it is once, few, many or a size class.

V	size	D	J	DNA	CDR3
TRBV6-6	few	-	TRBJ2-2	TGTGCCAGCAGATCAGGGGTTTGGGACACCGGGGAGCTGTTTTTT	CASRSGVWDTGELFF
TRBV6-1	-	-	TRBJ1-6	TGTGCCACCTACCCGGACCTCGGGACACCCCCCCACTTT	CATYPDLGTPPHF
TRBV2	-	-	TRBJ2-1	TGTGCCAGCAGGGCCGACAGGGCGGGGTACAATGAGCAGTTCTTC	CASRADRAGYNEQFF
TRBV5-4	-	-	TRBJ1-4	TGTGCCAGCAGCTTGGGCGGGGGAGCGTCGCCTGAAAATGAAAAACTGTTTTTT	CASSLGGGASPENEKLFF
TRBV28	-	-	TRBJ1-3	TGTGCCAGCAGTGACAGGGGAAACACCATATATTTT	CASSDRGNTIYF
TRBV9	-	TRBD1	TRBJ2-7	TGTGCCAGCAGCCCCGCCCAGGGGGTAAATCCCCACGAGCAGTACTTC	CASSPAQGVNPHEQYF
TRBV6-4	-	-	TRBJ2-3	TGTGCCAGCAGCGTAGATCACCCGGCAGATACGCAGTATTTT	CASSVDHPADTQYF
TRBV9	-	-	TRBJ2-5	TGTGCCAGCAGCGTAGCCAGATCTGAGACCCAGTACTTC	CASSVARSETQYF
TRBV18	-	TRBD1	TRBJ2-2	TGTGCCAGCTCGTACAGGGGGCCTTCACCCGGGGAGCTGTTTTTT	CASSYRGPSPGELFF
TRBV6-1	-	-	TRBJ1-4	TGTGCCAGCAGTCTAACAGGGATCGTCGAAAAACTGTTTTTT	CASSLTGIVEKLFF
TRBV28	-	-	TRBJ1-1	TGTGCCAGCAGTTTATTCATCCCCTCTAGTAACACTGAAGCTTTCTTT	CASSLFIPSSNTEAFF
TRBV7-2	-	-	TRBJ1-1	TGTGCCAGCAGCGGGGGGGGGCGGCGGGCTTTCTTT	CASSGGGRRAFF
TRBV4-1	-	-	TRBJ1-2	TGCGCCAGCAGCCAAGATCAAGGGGACTATGGCTACACCTTC	CASSQDQGDYGYTF
TRBV11-2	-	TRBD2	TRBJ2-7	TGTGCCAGCAGCTCCCTTCTAGCGGGGGAATCCTACGAGCAGTACTTC	CASSSLLAGESYEQYF
TRBV19	few	-	TRBJ2-6	TGTGCCAGTAGTATAGACAGAAACTCTGGGGCCAACGTCCTGACTTTC	CASSIDRNSGANVLTF
TRBV5-1	-	-	TRBJ2-2	TGCGCCAGCAGCTTGGTAACTAGCAGCCCCGCCGGGGAGCTGTTTTTT	CASSLVTSSPAGELFF
TRBV6-5	-	-	TRBJ1-1	TGTGCCAGCAGTTACGGAGCGGATTTCGAAGCTTTCTTT	CASSYGADFEAFF
TRBV6-1	-	TRBD1	TRBJ2-7	TGTGCCAGCAGTGAAGATGGAACTAGACAGGGCCCCTACGAGCAGTACTTC	CASSEDGTRQGPYEQYF
TRBV5-1	-	TRBD2	TRBJ2-6	TGCGCCAGCCGTACCGGGGGGGAAGTACTGGGGGCCAACGTCCTGACTTTC	CASRTGGEVLGANVLTF
TRBV4-2	few	-	TRBJ1-2	TGTGCCAGCAGCCAAGAGGGAGGGGCGGGGTACTATGGCTACACCTTC	CASSQEGGAGYYGYTF
TRBV4-1	-	-	TRBJ2-5	TGCGCCAGCAGGAGGGAGATGGCACAAGAGACCCAGTACTTC	CASRREMAQETQYF
TRBV7-9	-	-	TRBJ1-1	TGTGCCAGCAGCCAGACAGGGAACACTGAAGCTTTCTTT	CASSQTGNTEAFF
TRBV27	-	-	TRBJ2-1	TGTGCCAGCAGTTTCCGAATGACAGCCACCTACAATGAGCAGTTCTTC	CASSFRMTATYNEQFF
TRBV6-1	-	TRBD1	TRBJ1-2	TGTGCCACCCTTCCCCAGGACAGGGGAGCCTATGGCTACACCTTC	CATLPQDRGAYGYTF
TRBV19	-	-	TRBJ2-3	TGTGCCAGTAGTTCGGCGGGGATCACAGATACGCAGTATTTT	CASSSAGITDTQYF
TRBV11-2	-	TRBD2	TRBJ2-2	TGTGCCAGCAGCTTAGAGCGGGGGGGCCGGGTCGGGGAGCTGTTTTTT	CASSLERGGRVGELFF
TRBV19	-	-	TRBJ1-5	TGTGCCAGTAGTATATTGTCGGACTCCAATCAGCCCCAGCATTTT	CASSILSDSNQPQHF
TRBV5-4	-	TRBD2	TRBJ2-5	TGTGCCAGCAGCTTTGGACTAGCCACCGAAGAGACCCAGTACTTC	CASSFGLATEETQYF
TRBV7-9	few	-	TRBJ1-1	TGTGCCAGCAGCCCACAAACAAAGGGGGATTTCGGCACTGAAGCTTTCTTT	CASSPQTKGDFGTEAFF
TRBV28	-	TRBD2	TRBJ2-1	TGTGCCAGCAGTTTATTTACTAGCGGGGGGGCTGATGAGCAGTTCTTC	CASSLFTSGGADEQFF
TRBV30	-	TRBD1	TRBJ1-5	TGTGCCTTTGGACAGGGGAACAATCAGCCCCAGCATTTT	CAFGQGNNQPQHF
TRBV7-9	-	-	TRBJ1-2	TGTGCCAGCAGCCTGAACAACGACTATGGCTACACCTTC	CASSLNNDYGYTF
TRBV30	once	-	TRBJ1-5	TGTGCCTGGAGCGCAACGGGAGGACGGTGGAATCAGCCCCAGCATTTT	CAWSATGGRWNQPQHF
TRBV19	-	-	TRBJ1-5	TGTGCCAGTAGTATGGGGCTTTCGATCAATCAGCCCCAGCATTTT	CASSMGLSINQPQHF
TRBV2	-	-	TRBJ2-1	TGTGCCAGCAGTGACAGGTTTGGGACTCCGAACGGGAATGAGCAGTTCTTC	CASSDRFGTPNGNEQFF
TRBV6-1	-	-	TRBJ2-7	TGTGCCAGCGACCCGGACAGTTACGAGCAGTACTTC	CASDPDSYEQYF
TRBV7-9	-	-	TRBJ2-5	TGTGCCAGCAGCCTTGACTCTAAGGAGACCCAGTACTTC	CASSLDSKETQYF